The table lists the clone carrying this T cell receptor (beta chain) with a few counts. Germline CDR1 is WSHSY and CDR2 is SAAADI. The length of the CDR3 is 14 residues. V lost 7 bases to trimming and J lost 2 bases, with 11 bases between them. This entry comes from a study of T-cell memory formation after mild COVID-19. Turning to the study itself: Clusters were largely donor specific.

5'RACE primed at constant segments yielded TCR alpha and TCR beta cDNA libraries bearing sample barcodes and UMIs. TCRdb redid the calling of the 5' RACE reads with MiXCR, one entry per CDR3 protein. The data show approximately 200,000 distinct CDR3 sequences, about a sixth seen once. The gene calls are TRBV10-2 and TRBJ2-2; perhaps TRBD2 as D (6 bases). This TCR derives from an adult woman who had mild COVID-19 (a few samples of this study predate the infection). Cell type and time point are not known. The sample comprised PBMCs or a T cell subset sorted from them (not recorded which). This chain's CDR3 is CASIAGFNTGELFF. CDR3 bases: TGCGCCAGCATCGCGGGATTCAACACCGGGGAGCTGTTTTTT.